A single sample gave rise to the 23 T cell receptor beta chains below, sequenced in a study of CD4+ T cells in melanoma. Clones were sequenced by immunoSEQ multiplex PCR, and TCRdb holds only the in-frame ones, with some missing. This table holds some 10,000 clones, about 71% found once. Sequencing input: cells from a culture (not recorded whether cultured in vitro). The receptor set was obtained from a human donor with melanoma.

This clone was seen more than once but under ten times. V and J are TRBV18 and TRBJ2-7; D tentatively fits TRBD1 or TRBD2 (5 bases each). The CDR3 extends over 14 amino acids. V was pared by 3 bases and J by 6 bases, with 15 bases between. Germline lookup yields CDR1 KGHSH and CDR2 LQKENI. CDR3 region: CASSPKGEGSEQYF. In nucleotides, the CDR3 is TGTGCCAGCTCACCGAAGGGTGAGGGGAGCGAGCAGTACTTC.

In nucleotides, the CDR3 is TGTGCCAGCAGTGAAGAGGGGACTGGTGGCGAAAAACTGTTTTTT. It is translated as CASSEEGTGGEKLFF. This sequence joins TRBV6-1 and TRBJ1-4, with D perhaps TRBD1 (5 bases). With 1 base removed from V and 8 bases from J, the gap between germline ends came to 14 bases. Germline V gives CDR1 MNHNS, CDR2 SASEGT. This CDR3 is built from 15 residues.

The genes are TRBV10-3 and TRBJ2-2, with 9 bases that match TRBD1. V was pared by 8 bases and J by 6 bases, with 10 bases of the junction left unmatched. The V gene's germline CDR1 is ENHRY and CDR2 SYGVKD. This CDR3 is built from 15 residues. The CDR3 protein is CAIRVPRQGAGELFF. The CDR3 bases are TGTGCCATCCGAGTTCCGAGACAGGGGGCCGGGGAGCTGTTTTTT.

The chain couples TRBV2 to TRBJ1-2; no reliable D call. The CDR3 runs to 12 residues. Deletions cut 8 bases from V and 3 bases from J, with 10 bases between. Per the germline V gene, CDR1 is SNHLY and CDR2 is FYNNEI. The chain's CDR3 is CASHRRHYGYTF. CDR3 DNA sequence: TGTGCCAGCCATAGAAGGCACTATGGCTACACCTTC.

This clone has just one count. V usage is TRBV4-1 and J usage is TRBJ2-1, with 9 bases aligning to TRBD1. Germline CDR1 reads MGHRA; CDR2 reads YSYEKL. Trimming cost V 4 bases and J 8 bases; bases outside gene matches: 9. The CDR3 is 15 residues long. The CDR3 is CASSRTGDASYEQFF. Here the CDR3 DNA reads TGCGCCAGCAGCCGGACAGGGGATGCATCCTATGAGCAGTTCTTC.

This chain uses TRBV5-1 with TRBJ1-6, with D maybe TRBD1 (5 bases). This CDR3 is built from 13 residues. Germline assignment: CDR1 SGHRS and CDR2 YFSETQ. Trimming removed 4 bases from V and 7 bases from J, with 9 bases in between. In DNA, the CDR3 is TGCGCCAGCAGCCGCGCAGGGAATTCACCCCTCCACTTT. Its protein is CASSRAGNSPLHF.

V and J are TRBV2 and TRBJ2-1; D assignment may be TRBD1 or TRBD2 (5 bases each). This CDR3 is built from 13 residues. Germline loops: CDR1 SNHLY, CDR2 FYNNEI. V lost 4 bases and J lost 6, with 10 bases in between. CDR3 bases: TGTGCCAGCAGTGTAACCGGGGCCAATGAGCAGTTCTTC. The encoded protein is CASSVTGANEQFF.

The chain employs TRBV27 and TRBJ2-1; the D is unclear. The CDR3 sequence is 14 residues long. Trimming took 3 bases from V and 5 from J, leaving 11 bases between them. Germline V gene data show CDR1 as MNHEY and CDR2 as SMNVEV (reference sequence). In nucleotides, the CDR3 is TGTGCCAGCAGTTTTTTTCGTGAAAACAATGAGCAGTTCTTC. Translation gives CASSFFRENNEQFF.

The chain has TRBV29-1 and TRBJ2-1; the match to TRBD1 covers 9 bases. V lost 3 bases, J lost 12 bases, and 3 bases stayed unmatched. The CDR3 length is 11 residues. CDR1 SQVTM and CDR2 ANQGSEA come from the germline V gene. CDR3 amino acids: CSVDVDRGQFF. The CDR3 DNA sequence: TGCAGCGTTGATGTGGACAGGGGGCAGTTCTTC.

V gene TRBV10-3 combines with J gene TRBJ2-6, with D perhaps TRBD1 (6 bases). Germline CDR1 ENHRY, CDR2 SYGVKD. CDR3 length: 14 amino acids. Trimming removed 6 bases at V and 0 bases at J, with 6 bases between. DNA for the CDR3: TGTGCCATCAGGGACAGCTCTGGGGCCAACGTCCTGACTTTC. Translation: CAIRDSSGANVLTF.

A note on this clone: The sample carries other DNA sequences with the same CDR3. The chain has TRBV7-6 and TRBJ2-5; D is possibly TRBD2 (6 bases). The V end lost 2 bases, the J end lost 4 bases, and 8 bases lay between the germline ends. The CDR3 has 13 amino acids. Germline V gene data show CDR1 as SGHVS and CDR2 as FNYEAQ. Written as DNA, the CDR3 is TGTGCCAGCAGCTTAAGCGGGTTAGAGACCCAGTACTTC. This gives the protein CASSLSGLETQYF.

The rearrangement joins TRBV21-1 to TRBJ1-5; the table assigns TRBD1, which was not confirmed against the DNA. TRBV21-1 is recorded as a pseudogene. This CDR3 has 16 residues. The CDR3 coding sequence is TGTGCCAGCATCCCCTTTCCGGGACAGGGGTTATCGCCCCAGCATTTT. It is translated as CASIPFPGQGLSPQHF.

CDR3 DNA sequence: TGTGCCAGCAGCCCCCCGGGACAGCAGACCTACGAGCAGTACTTC. Translating it yields CASSPPGQQTYEQYF. This rearrangement joins TRBV14 to TRBJ2-7; 7 nucleotides agree with TRBD1. Trimming removed 4 bases from V and 2 bases from J; junction bases left unmatched: 8. The CDR3 extends over 15 amino acids. CDR1 and CDR2 from the germline V gene are SGHDN and FVKESK.

The genes are TRBV18 and TRBJ1-6; D is unresolved. Trimming took off 4 bases at V and 9 bases at J, with 7 bases between the two ends. Germline CDR1 and CDR2: KGHSH and LQKENI. This CDR3 contains 12 residues. DNA for the CDR3: TGTGCCAGCTCACTAAATTCTTCACCCCTCCACTTT. Amino acids: CASSLNSSPLHF.

The chain combines TRBV5-8 with TRBJ2-3, with TRBD1 matching 10 bases. J lost 4 bases, V lost 5 bases, and 10 bases had no gene match. The germline V gene has CDR1 SGHTS and CDR2 YDEGEE. The CDR3 contains 16 residues. CDR3 DNA sequence: TGTGCCAGCAGTCCTACCGGGACAGGGGAATCAGATACGCAGTATTTT. It codes for CASSPTGTGESDTQYF. The whole variable domain, filled in from reference TRBV5-8 and TRBJ2-3, reads EAGVTQSPTHLIKTRGQQATLRCSPISGHTSVYWYQQALGLGLQFLLWYDEGEERNRGNFPPRFSGRQFPNYSSELNVNALELEDSALYLCASSPTGTGESDTQYFGPGTRLTVL.

J is TRBJ2-7 and V is TRBV14, with unresolved D. V was trimmed by 0 bases and J by 3 bases, leaving 9 bases between them. The CDR3 sequence is 14 residues long. Germline V gives CDR1 SGHDN, CDR2 FVKESK. This chain's CDR3 is CASSQDIKGYEQYF. CDR3 nucleotide sequence: TGTGCCAGCAGCCAAGATATCAAGGGCTACGAGCAGTACTTC.

CDR3 DNA: TGCGCCAGCAGCCAGAGAGTAGACAGGGTTAGCACCGGGGAGCTGTTTTTT. Amino acid sequence: CASSQRVDRVSTGELFF. The chain uses TRBV4-1 and TRBJ2-2; TRBD1 matches at 7 bases. The germline gives CDR1 MGHRA, CDR2 YSYEKL. With 3 bases clipped from V and 4 bases from J, the junction kept 11 bases outside the gene matches. There are 17 residues in the CDR3.

The rearrangement uses TRBV11-3 and TRBJ2-1, with a tentative D call TRBD2 (5 bases). Trimming took off 5 bases at V and 4 bases at J, with 9 bases between the two ends. The CDR3 spans 13 residues. Germline V gene data show CDR1 as SGHNT and CDR2 as YENEEA. The CDR3 coding sequence is TGTGCCAGCAGCGGGGAGAGATACAATGAGCAGTTCTTC. Its protein is CASSGERYNEQFF. Together with reference TRBV11-3 and TRBJ2-1, the CDR3 gives the full variable domain: EAGVVQSPRYKIIEKKQPVAFWCNPISGHNTLYWYLQNLGQGPELLIRYENEEAVDDSQLPKDRFSAERLKGVDSTLKIQPAELGDSAVYLCASSGERYNEQFFGPGTRLTVL.

This clone was detected only a few times. The rearrangement links TRBV2 to TRBJ2-7; possible D gene TRBD1, 5 bases. Germline V gene sequence: CDR1 SNHLY, CDR2 FYNNEI. The CDR3 sequence is 14 residues long. V was shortened by 6 bases and J by 0 bases, with 12 bases between the two germline ends. The DNA of the CDR3 is TGTGCCAGCAGGTATGACAGTAGCTCCTACGAGCAGTACTTC. Protein product: CASRYDSSSYEQYF.

V and J are TRBV7-6 and TRBJ1-6; D is unresolved. With 0 bases removed from V and 8 bases from J, the gap between germline ends came to 8 bases. The CDR3 totals 14 residues. In germline, CDR1 is SGHVS, CDR2 FNYEAQ. CDR3 sequence: CASSLAFDYSPLHF. CDR3 nucleotides: TGTGCCAGCAGCTTAGCTTTCGACTATTCACCCCTCCACTTT. Looking up the rest from reference TRBV7-6 and TRBJ1-6 gives the full variable domain: GAGVSQSPRYKVTKRGQDVALRCDPISGHVSLYWYRQALGQGPEFLTYFNYEAQQDKSGLPNDRFSAERPEGSISTLTIQRTEQRDSAMYRCASSLAFDYSPLHFGNGTRLTVT.

This rearrangement joins TRBV9 to TRBJ2-4; 9 bases are a match to TRBD2. The CDR3 spans 16 residues. Germline assignment: CDR1 SGDLS and CDR2 YYNGEE. V trimming: 0 bases; J trimming: 5 bases; junction bases outside the gene matches: 6. CDR3 loop: CASSVGGSGGQNIQYF. CDR3 nucleotides: TGTGCCAGCAGCGTAGGGGGTAGCGGGGGCCAAAACATTCAGTACTTC.

The CDR3 DNA sequence: TGTGCCAGCAGCTTGGTATCTCTGTCCGGCTATGGCTACACCTTC. Its protein is CASSLVSLSGYGYTF. The rearrangement links TRBV5-6 to TRBJ1-2; D call uncertain. Germline CDR1 is SGHDT and CDR2 is YYEEEE. V lost 0 bases to trimming and J lost 4 bases, with 13 bases between them. This CDR3 contains 15 residues.

The chain joins TRBV7-8 to TRBJ1-4; D gene uncertain. The V gene's germline CDR1 is SGHVS and CDR2 FQNEAQ. The V and J ends lost 5 bases and 6 bases respectively, with 10 bases between them. The CDR3 covers 13 residues. The CDR3: CASSLWSYEKLFF. In DNA, the CDR3 is TGTGCCAGCAGCCTGTGGTCTTATGAAAAACTGTTTTTT.